This record concerns one T cell receptor beta chain sequence. The antigen remains unidentified. The data belong to a study of tumor-infiltrating lymphocytes in localized non-small cell lung cancer. Study as a whole: From each patient, both tumor and uninvolved lung, non-adjacent to tumor, were sampled. Study-level points and caveats: No link was found between tumor T-cell fraction and recurrence-free survival. Immunotypes IM1 and IM2 had similar TCR-derived T-cell fractions.

The assay was immunoSEQ multiplex PCR, and TCRdb's table has in-frame clones only and misses some. The data hold about 24,000 clones, with roughly 64% observed a single time. The CDR3 sequence is 15 residues long. Germline values: CDR1 KGHSH, CDR2 LQKENI. V was trimmed by 3 bases and J by 11 bases, leaving 22 bases between them. The V call is TRBV18, the J call TRBJ1-2; D not resolved. This receptor was taken from a human donor with non-small cell lung cancer. The sequenced material came from lung tumor tissue. The CDR3 loop reads CASSPPPTGASGYTF. CDR3 in DNA: TGTGCCAGCTCACCCCCTCCAACGGGCGCAAGTGGATACACCTTC.